This T cell receptor (beta chain) appears in the sequencing data of a study of blood T cell repertoires in COVID-19. Germline V CDR1 and CDR2: MNHEY, SVGAGI. Deletions cut 5 bases from V and 4 bases from J, with 14 bases between. The CDR3 consists of 14 residues. Method: immunoSEQ multiplex PCR; TCRdb's copy keeps in-frame clones and lacks some. The data hold 110,000 or so clones, with 80% to 90% observed a single time. The V call is TRBV6-5, the J call TRBJ1-2; D is perhaps TRBD1 (5 bases). Material: peripheral blood. This receptor was identified in a man aged 70 or older with active or convalescent COVID-19. The CDR3 DNA reads as TGTGCCAGCAGTAATTTAGACAGTCTCTATGGCTACACCTTC. Its protein product is CASSNLDSLYGYTF.